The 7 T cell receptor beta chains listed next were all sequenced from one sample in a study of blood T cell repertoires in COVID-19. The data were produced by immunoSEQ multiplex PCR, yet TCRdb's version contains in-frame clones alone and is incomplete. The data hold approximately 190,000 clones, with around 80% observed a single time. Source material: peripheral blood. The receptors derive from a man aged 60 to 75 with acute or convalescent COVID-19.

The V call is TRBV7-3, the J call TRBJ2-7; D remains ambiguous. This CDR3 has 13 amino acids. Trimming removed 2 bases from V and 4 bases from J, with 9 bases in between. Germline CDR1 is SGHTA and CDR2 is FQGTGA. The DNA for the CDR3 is TGTGCCAGCAGCTTAGGAACGGGTTACGAGCAGTACTTC. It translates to CASSLGTGYEQYF.

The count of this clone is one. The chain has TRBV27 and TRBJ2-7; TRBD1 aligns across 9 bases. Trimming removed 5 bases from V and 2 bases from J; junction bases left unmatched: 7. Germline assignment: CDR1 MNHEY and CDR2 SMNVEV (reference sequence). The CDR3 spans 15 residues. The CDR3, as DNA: TGTGCCAGCAGTCCCCCCTACAGGGGGCCCTACGAGCAGTACTTC. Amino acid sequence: CASSPPYRGPYEQYF.

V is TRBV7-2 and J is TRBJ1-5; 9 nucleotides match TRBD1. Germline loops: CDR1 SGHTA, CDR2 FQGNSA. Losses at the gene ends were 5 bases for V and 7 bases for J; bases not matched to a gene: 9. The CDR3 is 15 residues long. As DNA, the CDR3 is TGTGCCAGCAGCCCACCACAGGGGGCGGAACAGCCCCAGCATTTT. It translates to CASSPPQGAEQPQHF.

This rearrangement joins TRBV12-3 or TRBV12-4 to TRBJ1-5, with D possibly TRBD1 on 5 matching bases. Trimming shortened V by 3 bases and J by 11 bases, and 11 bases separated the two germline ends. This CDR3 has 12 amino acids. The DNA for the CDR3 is TGTGCCAGCAGTTTCAAACTGACAGCCCAGCATTTT. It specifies CASSFKLTAQHF.

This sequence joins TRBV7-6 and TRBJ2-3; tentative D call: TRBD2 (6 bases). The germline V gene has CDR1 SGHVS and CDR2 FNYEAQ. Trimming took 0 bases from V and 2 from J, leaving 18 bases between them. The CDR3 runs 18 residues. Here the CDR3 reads CASSLAPPRSGLTDTQYF. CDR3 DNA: TGTGCCAGCAGCTTAGCCCCCCCCCGGAGCGGGCTCACAGATACGCAGTATTTT.

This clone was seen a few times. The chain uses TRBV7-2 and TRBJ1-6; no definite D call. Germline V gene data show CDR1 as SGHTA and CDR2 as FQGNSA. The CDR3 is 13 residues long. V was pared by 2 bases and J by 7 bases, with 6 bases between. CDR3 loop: CASSLLENSPLHF. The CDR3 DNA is TGTGCCAGCAGCTTATTAGAGAATTCACCCCTCCACTTT.

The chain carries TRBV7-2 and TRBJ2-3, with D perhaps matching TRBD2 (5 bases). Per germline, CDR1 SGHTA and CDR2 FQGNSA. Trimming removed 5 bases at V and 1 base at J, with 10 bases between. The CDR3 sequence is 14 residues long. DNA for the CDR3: TGTGCCAGCAGCCCCATGCGGGGCACAGATACGCAGTATTTT. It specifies CASSPMRGTDTQYF. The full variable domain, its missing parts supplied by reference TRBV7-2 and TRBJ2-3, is GAGVSQSPSNKVTEKGKDVELRCDPISGHTALYWYRQSLGQGLEFLIYFQGNSAPDKSGLPSDRFSAERTGGSVSTLTIQRTQQEDSAVYLCASSPMRGTDTQYFGPGTRLTVL.